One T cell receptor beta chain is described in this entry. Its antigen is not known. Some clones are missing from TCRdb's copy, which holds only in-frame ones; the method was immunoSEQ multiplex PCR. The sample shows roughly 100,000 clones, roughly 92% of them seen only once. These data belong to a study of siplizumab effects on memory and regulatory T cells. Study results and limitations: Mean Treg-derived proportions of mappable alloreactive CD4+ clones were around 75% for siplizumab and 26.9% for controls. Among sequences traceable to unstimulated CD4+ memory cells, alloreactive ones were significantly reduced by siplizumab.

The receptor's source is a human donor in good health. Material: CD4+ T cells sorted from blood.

In DNA, the CDR3 is TGTGCCAGCAGCAGGGGCGGTCAGCCCCAGCATTTT. Protein: CASSRGGQPQHF. The chain is built from TRBV25-1 and TRBJ1-5; tentative D call: TRBD1 (6 bases). The CDR3 contains 12 residues. Germline V gene sequence: CDR1 MGHDK, CDR2 SYGVNS. Deletions cut 6 bases from V and 6 bases from J, with 9 bases between. The variable domain in full, with the rest retrieved from reference TRBV25-1 and TRBJ1-5, is EADIYQTPRYLVIGTGKKITLECSQTMGHDKMYWYQQDPGMELHLIHYSYGVNSTEKGDLSSESTVSRIRTEHFPLTLESARPSHTSQYLCASSRGGQPQHFGDGTRLSIL.